This TCR beta chain emerged from a study of T cells in localized non-small cell lung cancer. Whole-study results and caveats: Uninvolved adjacent lung had the highest recorded T cell clonality, with tumor below it. Higher blood T cell density went with longer overall survival. A median of approximately 54 clones ranked among the top 100 in tumor appeared in adjacent lung.

Data came from immunoSEQ multiplex PCR; TCRdb stores just in-frame clones and leaves some out. The data show 50,000 to 55,000 clones, roughly 83% seen once. On this clone: Its specificity is not known.

Germline CDR1 reads MNHEY; CDR2 reads SMNVEV (reference sequence). V lost 7 bases to trimming and J lost 6 bases; unmatched junction nucleotides: 5. This CDR3 is built from 13 residues. This TCR was sampled from a man between 35 and 75 years old with stage III lung adenocarcinoma. Sequenced material: peripheral blood mononuclear cells, taken before any cancer treatment. The chain is built from TRBV27 and TRBJ2-2; 7 bases are a match to TRBD2. The CDR3 sequence: CASKSGVAGELFF. The CDR3 bases are TGTGCCAGCAAGAGCGGGGTGGCCGGGGAGCTGTTTTTT.